These 11 T cell receptor beta chains were sequenced from one sample in a study of CD8+ T cells in alopecia areata. Reverse transcription of extracted RNA yielded cDNA, which provided the sequencing template. TCRdb's table, derived via immunoSEQ multiplex PCR, lists solely in-frame clones and lacks some. The repertoire holds 190,000 or so clones, about 60% seen once, with roughly 12% in the top ten. The treatment: oral pan-JAK inhibitor, 5-10 mg twice daily. The material was CD8+ T cells sorted from blood, obtained at week 24, from a patient treated with tofacitinib. Receptor source: a human donor with alopecia areata.

This sequence joins TRBV6-5 and TRBJ2-2; D gene unclear. The CDR3 is 12 amino acids. The germline CDR1 and CDR2 sequences are MNHEY and SVGAGI. V gave up 2 bases and J gave up 5 bases, with 3 bases separating them. In DNA form, the CDR3 reads TGTGCCAGCAGTTACCCTACCGGGGAGCTGTTTTTT. Encoded protein: CASSYPTGELFF.

The J gene is TRBJ2-1, the V gene TRBV9, with TRBD2 matching 8 bases. V lost 6 bases to trimming and J lost 0 bases; unmatched junction nucleotides: 5. Germline V gene data show CDR1 as SGDLS and CDR2 as YYNGEE. This CDR3 spans 15 amino acids. The CDR3 DNA is TGTGCCAGCACGGAGGCGGGGGGCTCCTACAATGAGCAGTTCTTC. Its protein product is CASTEAGGSYNEQFF.

This chain connects TRBV5-1 to TRBJ2-7; possibly TRBD2 for D (5 bases). This CDR3 has 15 amino acids. The V end was cut by 4 bases, the J end by 3 bases, with 17 bases between. CDR1 is SGHRS, CDR2 YFSETQ, per germline. CDR3: CASSGGRSIRYEQYF. The CDR3 DNA follows: TGCGCCAGCAGCGGAGGACGGAGCATACGCTACGAGCAGTACTTC.

About this clone: Other DNA sequences in this sample translate to the same CDR3. The chain has TRBV7-9 and TRBJ2-5; D is possibly TRBD2 (5 bases). Germline CDR1 reads SEHNR; CDR2 reads FQNEAQ (reference sequence). This CDR3 comprises 13 residues. V dropped 6 bases and J dropped 3 bases, with 11 bases sitting between them. The CDR3, as DNA: TGTGCCAGCAGTCTAGGAGGTGAAGAGACCCAGTACTTC. Translating gives CASSLGGEETQYF.

The chain has TRBV20-1 and TRBJ2-3; D remains unclear. CDR3 size: 11 residues. V lost 5 bases, J lost 4 bases, and 7 bases lay in between. CDR1 is DFQATT, CDR2 SNEGSKA, per germline (reference sequence). Here the CDR3 DNA reads TGCAGTGCTCCACGGGCAGATACGCAGTATTTT. It translates to CSAPRADTQYF.

Turning to this clone: Other DNA sequences in the sample encode the same CDR3. The genes are TRBV9 and TRBJ1-1, with no clear D. CDR3 length: 12 residues. The ends were cut back, 2 bases at V and 8 bases at J, with 10 bases in the middle. Per the germline V gene, CDR1 is SGDLS and CDR2 is YYNGEE. The CDR3 region has the DNA TGTGCCAGCAGCGTGTCGGGGTCCGAAGCTTTCTTT. This translates into CASSVSGSEAFF.

This clone turned up a few times. This chain joins TRBV10-3 and TRBJ1-4; D might be TRBD1 (6 bases). Germline V gene sequence: CDR1 ENHRY, CDR2 SYGVKD. The CDR3 is 14 residues long. Deletions cut 7 bases from V and 0 bases from J, with 9 bases between. The CDR3 DNA is TGTGCCATCAAGGAGGGGGCAACTAATGAAAAACTGTTTTTT. As protein: CAIKEGATNEKLFF.

This clone has only one observation. The chain has TRBV2 and TRBJ2-5; D is tentatively TRBD1 or TRBD2 (6 bases each). The CDR3 extends over 12 amino acids. Germline values: CDR1 SNHLY, CDR2 FYNNEI. Trimming took 8 bases from V and 5 from J, leaving 12 bases between them. The CDR3 nucleotides read TGTGCCAGCCGGGGGCGCCGGGAGACCCAGTACTTC. Its translation: CASRGRRETQYF.

This chain joins TRBV27 and TRBJ1-1; D not certain. CDR3 length equals 13 residues. Per germline, CDR1 MNHEY and CDR2 SMNVEV (reference sequence). V was clipped by 2 bases and J by 5 bases, with 9 bases between them. The CDR3: CASSLGRMTEAFF. The DNA for the CDR3 is TGTGCCAGCAGTTTAGGTCGTATGACTGAAGCTTTCTTT.

V is TRBV2 and J is TRBJ1-1, with 8 bases that match TRBD1. CDR3 size: 15 residues. Germline values: CDR1 SNHLY, CDR2 FYNNEI. Losses at the gene ends were 6 bases for V and 0 bases for J; bases not matched to a gene: 6. The CDR3 nucleotides are TGTGCCAGCAGCGACAGGGGTGGGGTGAACACTGAAGCTTTCTTT. Its translation is CASSDRGGVNTEAFF.

This clone was seen once. This chain's CDR3 is CAINQDRGRWGKFF. Here the CDR3 DNA reads TGTGCCATCAACCAAGACAGGGGGCGATGGGGAAAGTTCTTC. The J gene is TRBJ2-1, the V gene TRBV10-3; 10 bases line up with TRBD1. This CDR3 spans 14 amino acids. In germline, CDR1 is ENHRY, CDR2 SYGVKD. Trimming cost V 7 bases and J 14 bases; bases outside gene matches: 14.